The rows below give T cell receptor beta chains drawn from one sample of a study of blood T cell repertoires in COVID-19. Libraries were prepared by immunoSEQ multiplex PCR; TCRdb keeps only in-frame clonotypes and omits some of them. This table holds more than 70,000 clones, around nine tenths found once. Sequences were obtained from peripheral blood. These receptors were collected from a man aged 45-65 years with active or convalescent COVID-19. Each CDR3 is given with its conserved first and last residue. The order of the fields is D gene, V gene, clone size, J gene, CDR3 protein, CDR3 DNA. D genes are given only for firm matches. A row's size may be missing; if present it is once, few, many or a size class.

TRBD2	TRBV7-9	NA	TRBJ2-3	CASSPRAGEGNTQYF	TGTGCCAGCAGTCCTAGGGCGGGAGAAGGAAATACGCAGTATTTT
TRBD1	TRBV28	NA	TRBJ1-5	CASSFPTGGIGTQPQHF	TGTGCCAGCAGTTTCCCGACAGGGGGAATAGGTACTCAGCCCCAGCATTTT
NA	TRBV3-1/TRBV3-2	NA	TRBJ1-6	CASSQDDTFNSPLHF	TGTGCCAGCAGCCAAGATGACACTTTCAATTCACCCCTCCACTTT
NA	TRBV19	NA	TRBJ1-5	CASSMWQGNQPQHF	TGTGCCAGTAGTATGTGGCAGGGCAATCAGCCCCAGCATTTT
TRBD2	TRBV6-6	few	TRBJ2-2	CASRSGRDTGELFF	TGTGCCAGCAGGTCTGGGAGGGACACCGGGGAGCTGTTTTTT
NA	TRBV11-2	NA	TRBJ2-2	CASSLNPQGNTGELFF	TGTGCCAGCAGCTTAAATCCTCAGGGGAACACCGGGGAGCTGTTTTTT
NA	TRBV5-6	few	TRBJ2-3	CASSLGLDAGDTQYF	TGTGCCAGCAGCTTGGGTTTAGACGCAGGGGATACGCAGTATTTT
TRBD2	TRBV12-3/TRBV12-4	NA	TRBJ2-7	CASVGGGSYEQYF	TGTGCCAGCGTTGGCGGGGGGTCCTACGAGCAGTACTTC
TRBD2	TRBV11-3	NA	TRBJ2-1	CASSLSRGEHNEQFF	TGTGCCAGCAGCCTCTCCCGGGGGGAACACAATGAGCAGTTCTTC
NA	TRBV11-2	NA	TRBJ2-3	CASSFFGGANTDTQYF	TGTGCCAGCAGTTTCTTCGGCGGGGCGAACACAGATACGCAGTATTTT
TRBD1	TRBV10-3	NA	TRBJ1-6	CAISESTGEESPLHF	TGTGCCATCAGTGAGTCAACAGGGGAGGAATCACCCCTCCACTTT
NA	TRBV11-2	NA	TRBJ1-1	CASSLFVNTEAFF	TGTGCCAGCAGCTTATTCGTGAACACTGAAGCTTTCTTT
TRBD1	TRBV5-5	NA	TRBJ2-4	CASSLPDRGMNIQYF	TGTGCCAGCAGCTTGCCTGACAGGGGGATGAACATTCAGTACTTC
TRBD1	TRBV6-5	NA	TRBJ1-2	CASRGQEGSYGYTF	TGTGCCAGCAGGGGACAGGAGGGATCCTATGGCTACACCTTC
NA	TRBV28	NA	TRBJ1-3	CASSLSGNGNTIYF	TGTGCCAGCAGTTTATCAGGGAACGGAAACACCATATATTTT
NA	TRBV18	few	TRBJ1-5	CASSPGATALNQPQHF	TGTGCCAGCTCACCAGGGGCGACAGCCCTCAATCAGCCCCAGCATTTT
TRBD1	TRBV24-1	NA	TRBJ2-2	CATSGDRGESTGELFF	TGTGCCACCAGTGGGGACAGGGGCGAAAGTACCGGGGAGCTGTTTTTT
NA	TRBV12-3/TRBV12-4	NA	TRBJ1-1	CASSVRNTEAFF	TGTGCCAGCAGTGTCAGGAACACTGAAGCTTTCTTT
NA	TRBV3-1/TRBV3-2	NA	TRBJ1-4	CASSQVGQGGEKLFF	TGTGCCAGCAGCCAAGTTGGACAAGGGGGTGAAAAACTGTTTTTT
TRBD2	TRBV11-2	NA	TRBJ2-7	CASSSAGLHYEQYF	TGTGCCAGCAGCTCCGCGGGACTACACTACGAGCAGTACTTC
NA	TRBV27	NA	TRBJ1-1	CASKPYGKGDTEAFF	TGTGCCAGCAAGCCCTACGGGAAGGGGGACACTGAAGCTTTCTTT
TRBD2	TRBV5-1	NA	TRBJ2-3	CASSQTSGPRDTQYF	TGCGCCAGCAGCCAAACTAGCGGGCCTCGGGATACGCAGTATTTT
NA	TRBV19	NA	TRBJ1-6	CASGEQGSSPLHF	TGTGCCAGTGGGGAACAGGGTAGTTCACCCCTCCACTTT
NA	TRBV28	NA	TRBJ1-5	CASTGNQPQHF	TGTGCCAGCACCGGCAATCAGCCCCAGCATTTT
NA	TRBV7-2	NA	TRBJ2-1	CASSQDGNPYNEQFF	TGTGCCAGCAGCCAGGACGGGAACCCCTACAATGAGCAGTTCTTC
TRBD1	TRBV5-4	NA	TRBJ1-1	CASSPDRGRTEAFF	TGTGCCAGCAGCCCGGACAGGGGCAGGACTGAAGCTTTCTTT
TRBD2	TRBV7-7	NA	TRBJ2-3	CASSSGLAATDTQYF	TGTGCCAGCAGCTCCGGACTAGCGGCCACAGATACGCAGTATTTT
NA	TRBV7-8	NA	TRBJ2-1	CASSLSNSPNEQFF	TGTGCCAGCAGCTTAAGTAACAGCCCCAATGAGCAGTTCTTC